This TCR beta chain was sequenced during a study of shared clonotypes between healthy human individuals. This clone has a handful of counts. The table came from immunoSEQ multiplex PCR; TCRdb's copy has only in-frame clones and leaves some out. The sample holds roughly 2,000,000 clones, roughly 95% seen once. Naive CD8 populations comprised CD45RO-negative cells positively selected for CCR7, excluding terminally differentiated effector memory CD45RA+ cells. The source of this sequence is a man aged 18 to 35 in good health. Some clones in this sample may be carry-over from other donors' samples. The sequenced sample consisted of naive CD8+ T cells from PBMCs.

In nucleotides, the CDR3 is TGCGCCAGCAGCTACATGGACAAAGCGCCTGGCTACACCTTC. Its protein is CASSYMDKAPGYTF. V usage is TRBV4-1 and J usage is TRBJ1-2; TRBD1 is a possible D gene (5 bases). CDR3 length: 14 residues. Germline assignment: CDR1 MGHRA and CDR2 YSYEKL. The V and J ends lost 5 bases and 7 bases respectively, with 17 bases between them.